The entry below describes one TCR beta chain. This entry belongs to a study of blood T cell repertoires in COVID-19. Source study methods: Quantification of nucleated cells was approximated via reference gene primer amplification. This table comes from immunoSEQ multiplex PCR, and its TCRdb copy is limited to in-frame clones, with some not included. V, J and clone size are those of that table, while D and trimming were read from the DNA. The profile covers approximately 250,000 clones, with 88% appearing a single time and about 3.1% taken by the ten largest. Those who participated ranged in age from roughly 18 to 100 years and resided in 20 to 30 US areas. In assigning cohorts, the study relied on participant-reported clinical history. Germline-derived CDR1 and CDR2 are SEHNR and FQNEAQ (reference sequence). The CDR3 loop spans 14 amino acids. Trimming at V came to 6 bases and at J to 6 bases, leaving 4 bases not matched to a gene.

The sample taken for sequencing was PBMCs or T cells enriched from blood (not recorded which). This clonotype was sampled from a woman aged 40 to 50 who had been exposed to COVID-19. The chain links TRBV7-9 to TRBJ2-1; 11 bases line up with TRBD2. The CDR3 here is CASSSGGVLNEQFF. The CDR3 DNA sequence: TGTGCCAGCAGTAGCGGGGGGGTCCTCAATGAGCAGTTCTTC.